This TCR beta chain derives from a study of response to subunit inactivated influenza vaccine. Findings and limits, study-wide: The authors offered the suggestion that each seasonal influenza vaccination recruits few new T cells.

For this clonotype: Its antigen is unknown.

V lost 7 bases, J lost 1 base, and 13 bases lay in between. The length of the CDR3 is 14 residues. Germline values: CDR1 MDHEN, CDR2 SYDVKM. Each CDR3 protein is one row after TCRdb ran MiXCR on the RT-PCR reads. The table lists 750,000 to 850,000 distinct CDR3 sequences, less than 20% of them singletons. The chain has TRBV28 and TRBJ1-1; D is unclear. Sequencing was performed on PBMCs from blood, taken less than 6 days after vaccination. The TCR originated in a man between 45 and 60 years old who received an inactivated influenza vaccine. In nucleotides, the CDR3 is TGTGCCAGCATGGTTCCGGGCCGGAACACTGAAGCTTTCTTT. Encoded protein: CASMVPGRNTEAFF.